These 12 T cell receptor beta chains originate from one sample sequenced in a study of blood T cell repertoires in COVID-19. Only in-frame clones appear in the TCRdb table, and some are missing; sequencing was by immunoSEQ multiplex PCR. The sample has a few hundred thousand clones; approximately 81% are singletons. Source material: peripheral blood. The receptors shown here come from a woman aged 18-29 years with acute or convalescent COVID-19.

This clone showed up just once. This chain links TRBV6-5 with TRBJ2-5; possible D gene TRBD2, 6 bases. CDR1 and CDR2 (germline): MNHEY, SVGAGI. Trimming took 4 bases from V and 5 from J, leaving 17 bases between them. The CDR3 length is 15 residues. This CDR3 is CASSLGGRPVETQYF. In DNA, the CDR3 is TGTGCCAGCAGTTTAGGAGGGCGGCCTGTTGAGACCCAGTACTTC.

This sequence joins TRBV30 and TRBJ1-3; 9 bases are a match to TRBD1. CDR1 GTSNPN and CDR2 SVGIG come from the germline V gene (reference sequence). The junction had 6 bases not matched to a gene; V was cut back by 0 bases and J by 3 bases. The CDR3 spans 16 residues. CDR3 amino acids: CAWSVPGQGVGNTIYF. The CDR3 DNA reads as TGTGCCTGGAGTGTACCGGGACAGGGTGTTGGAAACACCATATATTTT.

This chain links TRBV7-8 with TRBJ1-2; D is uncertain. This CDR3 has 12 residues. The germline V gene has CDR1 SGHVS and CDR2 FQNEAQ. The V end lost 5 bases, the J end lost 4 bases, and 8 bases lay between the germline ends. The CDR3 DNA is TGTGCCAGCAGCCCCAATTTCTATGGCTACACCTTC. It is translated as CASSPNFYGYTF.

The chain carries TRBV20-1 and TRBJ2-7; D uncertain. CDR1 is DFQATT and CDR2 is SNEGSKA in the germline V gene (reference sequence). Trimming removed 0 bases from V and 4 bases from J, with 4 bases in between. CDR3 length: 11 amino acids. This CDR3 is CSAREEYEQYF. CDR3 nucleotide sequence: TGCAGTGCTAGAGAGGAGTACGAGCAGTACTTC.

This clone has more than one count but fewer than ten. The chain couples TRBV5-1 to TRBJ2-5; 12 bases map to TRBD2. V was pared by 4 bases and J by 2 bases, with 3 bases of the junction left unmatched. The CDR3 is 15 amino acids. Germline CDR1 is SGHRS and CDR2 is YFSETQ. Here the CDR3 reads CASSVGLAGQETQYF. The CDR3 coding sequence is TGCGCCAGCAGCGTTGGACTAGCGGGACAAGAGACCCAGTACTTC.

The chain has TRBV14 and TRBJ2-5, with TRBD1 identical over 7 bases. CDR3 length equals 14 residues. Germline trimming cut 2 bases from V and 5 bases from J; bases unmatched to any gene: 5. Per germline, CDR1 SGHDN and CDR2 FVKESK. CDR3 sequence reads: CASSQYLGGETQYF. CDR3 bases: TGTGCCAGCAGCCAATATTTAGGGGGCGAGACCCAGTACTTC.

The chain has TRBV10-3 and TRBJ2-1; TRBD2 matches at 9 bases. V shed 3 bases, J shed 0 bases, and the junction held 9 bases outside the gene matches. Germline CDR1 ENHRY, CDR2 SYGVKD. The CDR3 contains 18 residues. CDR3 sequence (DNA): TGTGCCATCAGTGACGGGGGGCTAGCGGGGAGCTCCTACAATGAGCAGTTCTTC. It translates to CAISDGGLAGSSYNEQFF.

This clone was observed a single time. This rearrangement joins TRBV7-9 to TRBJ2-7; 10 bases fit TRBD1. This CDR3 is built from 15 residues. Unmatched junction bases numbered 10, after V lost 7 bases and J lost 4 bases. The germline V gene encodes CDR1 SEHNR and CDR2 FQNEAQ (reference sequence). The chain's CDR3 is CASTSPGTGVYEQYF. The CDR3 bases are TGTGCCAGCACCTCCCCGGGGACAGGGGTTTACGAGCAGTACTTC.

V is TRBV19 and J is TRBJ2-1; TRBD1 aligns across 11 bases. The V segment lost 10 bases and the J segment 3 bases; nucleotides outside the gene matches: 8. The germline CDR1 and CDR2 sequences are LNHDA and SQIVND (reference sequence). The CDR3 length is 15 residues. The CDR3 reads CATRTGGAGYNEQFF. The CDR3 nucleotides are TGTGCCACCAGGACAGGGGGCGCCGGCTACAATGAGCAGTTCTTC. Full variable domain (remainder filled in from reference TRBV19 and TRBJ2-1): DGGITQSPKYLFRKEGQNVTLSCEQNLNHDAMYWYRQDPGQGLRLIYYSQIVNDFQKGDIAEGYSVSREKKESFPLTVTSAQKNPTAFYLCATRTGGAGYNEQFFGPGTRLTVL.

The chain links TRBV6-5 to TRBJ1-1; a weak D match, TRBD1 (6 bases). This CDR3 contains 14 residues. V dropped 5 bases and J dropped 4 bases, with 14 bases sitting between them. From germline, CDR1 is MNHEY and CDR2 SVGAGI. CDR3 sequence: CASSSRGEGTEAFF. CDR3 DNA: TGTGCCAGCAGTAGCAGGGGCGAGGGCACTGAAGCTTTCTTT.

The V call is TRBV6-5, the J call TRBJ1-2; TRBD1 might be the D (6 bases). The length of the CDR3 is 13 residues. Trimming stripped 0 bases from V and 13 bases from J, with 15 bases between. Germline CDR1 reads MNHEY; CDR2 reads SVGAGI. Written as DNA, the CDR3 is TGTGCCAGCAGTTACTCCACCAGACAGGCTAGCACCTTC. This codes for CASSYSTRQASTF.

The chain links TRBV28 to TRBJ1-1; possible D gene TRBD1, 5 bases. Trimming left V 4 bases short and J 10 bases short, with 25 bases between. Germline V gene sequence: CDR1 MDHEN, CDR2 SYDVKM. The CDR3 loop spans 16 amino acids. The CDR3 bases are TGTGCCAGCAGTTCTACTCCCATAGGGGCCCCAATGTTAGCTTTCTTT. Translation gives CASSSTPIGAPMLAFF.